A single T cell receptor beta chain is shown here with its context. The data are from a study of Ad26.COV2.S vaccination and SARS-CoV-2 variants. Measured with immunoSEQ multiplex PCR; TCRdb has only the in-frame clones, and not every one. Altogether tens of thousands of clones are present, more than 70% being singletons, with the ten largest covering approximately 15%. The germline CDR1 and CDR2 sequences are SGHVS and FQNEAQ. Trimming removed 6 bases at V and 2 bases at J, with 19 bases between. The CDR3 has 16 amino acids. The TCR comes from a human donor who had recovered from COVID-19. Sequencing was performed on peripheral blood, taken after recovery from COVID-19. This chain links TRBV7-8 with TRBJ2-5, with D unclear. The chain's CDR3 is CASSSPTKGQQETQYF. CDR3 nucleotide sequence: TGTGCCAGCAGTTCCCCGACGAAGGGCCAACAAGAGACCCAGTACTTC.